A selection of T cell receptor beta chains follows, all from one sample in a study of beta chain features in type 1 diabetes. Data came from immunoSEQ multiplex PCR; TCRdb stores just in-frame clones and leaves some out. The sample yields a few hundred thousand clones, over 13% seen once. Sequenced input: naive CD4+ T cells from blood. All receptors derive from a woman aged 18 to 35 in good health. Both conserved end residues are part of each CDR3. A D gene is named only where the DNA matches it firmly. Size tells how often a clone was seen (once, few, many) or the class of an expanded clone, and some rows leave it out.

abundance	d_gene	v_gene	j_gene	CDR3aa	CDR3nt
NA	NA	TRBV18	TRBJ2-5	CASSLGLQETQYF	TGTGCCAGCTCGCTAGGACTCCAAGAGACCCAGTACTTC
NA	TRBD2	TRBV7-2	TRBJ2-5	CASSLWGGGETQYF	TGTGCCAGCAGCTTATGGGGGGGAGGGGAGACCCAGTACTTC
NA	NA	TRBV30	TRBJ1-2	CAWSGGYGYGYTF	TGTGCCTGGAGTGGCGGCTATGGATATGGCTACACCTTC
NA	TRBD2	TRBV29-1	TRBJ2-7	CSVEGEREGDEQYF	TGCAGCGTTGAAGGCGAGCGGGAGGGCGACGAGCAGTACTTC
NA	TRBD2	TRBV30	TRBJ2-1	CAWSSGTSGRVNEQFF	TGTGCCTGGAGTTCAGGGACTAGCGGGAGGGTCAATGAGCAGTTCTTC
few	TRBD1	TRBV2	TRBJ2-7	CATSRDRVYEQYF	TGTGCCACCTCCCGGGACAGGGTCTACGAGCAGTACTTC
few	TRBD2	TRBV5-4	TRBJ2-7	CASSLTSGSYEQYF	TGTGCCAGCAGCCTTACTAGCGGGTCCTACGAGCAGTACTTC
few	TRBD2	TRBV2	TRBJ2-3	CANAGAGTDTQYF	TGTGCCAATGCGGGAGCGGGCACAGATACGCAGTATTTT
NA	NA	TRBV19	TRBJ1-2	CASRKDRTYGYTF	TGTGCCAGTAGGAAAGACAGGACTTATGGCTACACCTTC
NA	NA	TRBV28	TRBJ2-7	CASSLQPGRPYEQYF	TGTGCCAGCAGTTTGCAACCAGGCAGACCCTACGAGCAGTACTTC
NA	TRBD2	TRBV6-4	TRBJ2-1	CASSDSRGRAEEQFF	TGTGCCAGCAGTGACTCGCGCGGGAGGGCCGAGGAGCAGTTCTTC
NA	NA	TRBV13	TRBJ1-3	CASSYQQGNTIYF	TGTGCCAGCAGCTACCAACAGGGAAACACCATATATTTT
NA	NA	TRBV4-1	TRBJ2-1	CASSQDLQQFF	TGCGCCAGCAGCCAAGATCTCCAGCAGTTCTTC
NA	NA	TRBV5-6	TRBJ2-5	CASSLVPQETQYF	TGTGCCAGCAGCTTGGTCCCGCAAGAGACCCAGTACTTC
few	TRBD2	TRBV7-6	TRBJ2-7	CASSPSGLALYEQYF	TGTGCCAGCAGCCCCAGCGGACTAGCGCTGTACGAGCAGTACTTC
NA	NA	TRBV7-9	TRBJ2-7	CASSFSPGKGGFEQYF	TGTGCCAGCAGCTTCTCCCCCGGCAAGGGGGGGTTTGAGCAGTACTTC
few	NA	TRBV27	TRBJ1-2	CASSLHETDGYTF	TGTGCCAGCAGTCTCCATGAGACAGATGGCTACACCTTC
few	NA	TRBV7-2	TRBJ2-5	CASSLTSFSETQYF	TGTGCCAGCAGCTTGACTAGTTTTAGCGAGACCCAGTACTTC
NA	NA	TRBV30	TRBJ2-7	CAWSKGVLYEQYF	TGTGCCTGGAGTAAGGGGGTCCTCTACGAGCAGTACTTC
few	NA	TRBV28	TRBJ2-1	CAIQGRGSYNEQFF	TGTGCCATCCAGGGGAGGGGGTCCTACAATGAGCAGTTCTTC
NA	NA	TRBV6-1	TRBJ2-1	CASSVLAREQFF	TGTGCCAGCAGTGTTCTAGCCCGCGAGCAGTTCTTC
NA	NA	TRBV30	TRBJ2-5	CAWSIGGYQETQYF	TGTGCCTGGTCGATTGGAGGATACCAAGAGACCCAGTACTTC
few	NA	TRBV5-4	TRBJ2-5	CASSSGLTYQETQYF	TGTGCCAGCAGCTCGGGACTCACGTACCAAGAGACCCAGTACTTC
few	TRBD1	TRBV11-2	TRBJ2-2	CASSLLTGGSNTGELFF	TGTGCCAGCAGCTTACTCACAGGGGGATCGAACACCGGGGAGCTGTTTTTT
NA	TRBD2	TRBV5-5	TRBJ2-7	CASSPRTSGSYEQYF	TGTGCCAGCAGCCCCCGGACTAGCGGATCCTACGAGCAGTACTTC
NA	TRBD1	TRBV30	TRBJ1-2	CAWSVPLRGIGYGYTF	TGTGCCTGGAGTGTCCCACTCAGGGGGATCGGCTATGGCTACACCTTC
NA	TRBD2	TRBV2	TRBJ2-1	CASREGGPKNNEQFF	TGTGCCAGCAGGGAGGGAGGGCCTAAAAACAATGAGCAGTTCTTC
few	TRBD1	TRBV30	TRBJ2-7	CAWSVRQGSYEQYF	TGTGCCTGGAGTGTACGACAGGGGAGCTACGAGCAGTACTTC
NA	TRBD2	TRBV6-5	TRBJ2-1	CATSTSGRRNEQFF	TGTGCCACCTCGACTAGCGGGAGAAGGAATGAGCAGTTCTTC
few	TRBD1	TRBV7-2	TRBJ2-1	CASSPTGGRRNEQFF	TGTGCCAGCAGCCCGACAGGGGGCAGGAGAAATGAGCAGTTCTTC
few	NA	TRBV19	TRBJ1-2	CASSEKNYGYTF	TGTGCCAGTAGTGAGAAAAACTATGGCTACACCTTC